One sample yielded the 5 T cell receptor beta chains listed below, sequenced in a study of radiotherapy plus CTLA-4 blockade in lung cancer (dated by TCRdb to the late 2010s). Libraries were made using the immunoSEQ multiplex PCR assay. TCRdb limited this immuneACCESS table to in-frame rearrangements with V and J called. A share of clones is missing; checked studies link under half to unresolved V genes, and the rest is unexplained. The sample table shows roughly 59,000 clones, and less than 75% are seen once. The ten biggest clones cover about 9% of the sample. Material: peripheral blood, obtained from a patient treated with radiotherapy plus ipilimumab. All receptors come from a human donor with non-small cell lung cancer whose response to radiotherapy plus ipilimumab could not be evaluated.

V gene TRBV9 combines with J gene TRBJ2-3, with 13 bases that match TRBD2. Germline CDR1 SGDLS, CDR2 YYNGEE. The CDR3 runs 16 residues. Germline trimming cut 5 bases from V and 2 bases from J; bases unmatched to any gene: 5. Here the CDR3 reads CASRMGLAGNTDTQYF. CDR3 nucleotides: TGTGCCAGCAGGATGGGACTAGCGGGGAACACAGATACGCAGTATTTT.

The chain is built from TRBV30 and TRBJ1-6, with no clear D. With 3 bases removed from V and 10 bases from J, the gap between germline ends came to 19 bases. Germline-derived CDR1 and CDR2 are GTSNPN and SVGIG (reference sequence). The CDR3 sequence is 15 residues long. DNA for the CDR3: TGTGCCTGGAGCGCTTGGGAGAACCTTCGATCACCCCTCCACTTT. It translates to CAWSAWENLRSPLHF.

This clone has a single count. V usage is TRBV28 and J usage is TRBJ1-5; no clear D. CDR1 and CDR2 (germline): MDHEN, SYDVKM. CDR3 length equals 18 residues. With 2 bases removed from V and 0 bases from J, the gap between germline ends came to 17 bases. In DNA, the CDR3 is TGTGCCAGCAGTTTAGGAGGGAGTGCGGGCATTAGCAATCAGCCCCAGCATTTT. Amino acid sequence: CASSLGGSAGISNQPQHF.

The rearrangement joins TRBV4-3 to TRBJ1-1; TRBD1 is a possible D gene (6 bases). Trimming shortened V by 2 bases and J by 0 bases, and 10 bases separated the two germline ends. The length of the CDR3 is 15 residues. Germline CDR1 and CDR2: LGHNA and YSLEER. CDR3 sequence reads: CASSQPGQLNTEAFF. CDR3 coding DNA: TGCGCCAGCAGCCAACCCGGACAGCTGAACACTGAAGCTTTCTTT.

There are a few counts of this clone. This chain links TRBV7-3 with TRBJ1-1; 8 positions match TRBD1. The CDR3 sequence is 14 residues long. Germline loops: CDR1 SGHTA, CDR2 FQGTGA. J lost 5 bases, V lost 2 bases, and 4 bases had no gene match. The CDR3 spells CASSLQGAETEAFF. DNA of the CDR3: TGTGCCAGCAGCTTACAGGGGGCCGAAACTGAAGCTTTCTTT.